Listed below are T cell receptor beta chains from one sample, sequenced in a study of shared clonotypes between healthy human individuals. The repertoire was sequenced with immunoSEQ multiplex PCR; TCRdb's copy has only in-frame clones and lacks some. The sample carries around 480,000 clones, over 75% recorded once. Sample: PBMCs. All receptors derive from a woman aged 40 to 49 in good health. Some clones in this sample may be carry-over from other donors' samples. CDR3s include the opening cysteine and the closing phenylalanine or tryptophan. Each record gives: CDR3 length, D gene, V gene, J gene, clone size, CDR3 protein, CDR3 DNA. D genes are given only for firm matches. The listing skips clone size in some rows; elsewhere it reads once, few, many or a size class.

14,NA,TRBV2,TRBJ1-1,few,CASSEWAANTEAFF,TGTGCCAGCAGTGAATGGGCAGCCAACACTGAAGCTTTCTTT
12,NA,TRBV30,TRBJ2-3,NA,CAWSLMSDTQYF,TGTGCCTGGAGCCTCATGTCAGATACGCAGTATTTT
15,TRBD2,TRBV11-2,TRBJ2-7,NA,CASSLEGLAGNEQYF,TGTGCCAGCAGCTTAGAAGGACTAGCGGGGAACGAGCAGTACTTC
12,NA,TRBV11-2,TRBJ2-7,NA,CASSPQGYEQYF,TGTGCCAGCAGCCCACAGGGCTACGAGCAGTACTTC
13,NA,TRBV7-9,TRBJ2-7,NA,CASNGGFPYEQYF,TGTGCCAGCAATGGAGGATTCCCCTACGAGCAGTACTTC
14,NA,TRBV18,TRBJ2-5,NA,CASSPVSTKETQYF,TGTGCCAGCTCACCAGTGTCCACCAAAGAGACCCAGTACTTC
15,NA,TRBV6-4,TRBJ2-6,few,CASSPGSAGANVLTF,TGTGCCAGCAGTCCAGGGAGTGCTGGGGCCAACGTCCTGACTTTC
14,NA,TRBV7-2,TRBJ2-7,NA,CASSSPRQGDAQYF,TGTGCCAGCAGCTCCCCCCGGCAGGGAGATGCGCAGTACTTC
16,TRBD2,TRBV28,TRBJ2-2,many,CASSPGLDRSTGELFF,TGTGCCAGCAGTCCCGGACTAGATCGGAGCACCGGGGAGCTGTTTTTT
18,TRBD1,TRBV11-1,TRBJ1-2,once,CASSPGGRGPVVLYGYTF,TGTGCCAGCAGCCCAGGGGGAAGGGGACCCGTCGTTCTCTATGGCTACACCTTC
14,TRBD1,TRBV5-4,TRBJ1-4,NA,CASSRDRGNEKLFF,TGTGCCAGCAGCCGGGACAGGGGTAATGAAAAACTGTTTTTT
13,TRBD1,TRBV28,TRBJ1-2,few,CASSEQGDYGYTF,TGTGCCAGCAGTGAACAGGGGGACTATGGCTACACCTTC
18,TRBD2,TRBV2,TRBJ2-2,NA,CASSELTSGRRNTGELFF,TGTGCCAGCAGTGAGTTGACTAGCGGGAGGCGCAACACCGGGGAGCTGTTTTTT
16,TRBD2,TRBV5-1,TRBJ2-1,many,CASSLAPGLVKNEQFF,TGCGCCAGCAGCTTGGCCCCGGGACTAGTTAAAAATGAGCAGTTCTTC
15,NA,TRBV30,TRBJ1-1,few,CAWSPQRDTNTEAFF,TGTGCCTGGAGTCCTCAGCGGGACACGAACACTGAAGCTTTCTTT
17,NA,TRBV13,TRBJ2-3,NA,CASSPSRRAKPEDTQYF,TGTGCCAGCAGCCCCTCCCGCCGGGCAAAACCCGAGGATACGCAGTATTTT
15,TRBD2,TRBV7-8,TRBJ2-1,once,CASSSRLAGFNEQFF,TGTGCCAGCAGCTCCAGACTAGCGGGTTTCAATGAGCAGTTCTTC
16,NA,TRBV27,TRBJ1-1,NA,CASSSLGGGMNTEAFF,TGTGCCAGCAGTTCCCTCGGGGGAGGTATGAACACTGAAGCTTTCTTT
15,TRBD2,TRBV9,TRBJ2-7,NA,CASSDGLADAYEQYF,TGTGCCAGCAGCGACGGACTAGCCGACGCCTACGAGCAGTACTTC
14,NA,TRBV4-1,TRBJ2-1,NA,CASSHVSGLGEQFF,TGCGCCAGCAGCCACGTCTCGGGACTTGGAGAGCAGTTCTTC
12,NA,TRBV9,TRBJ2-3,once,CASSVVTDTQYF,TGTGCCAGCAGCGTAGTTACAGATACGCAGTATTTT
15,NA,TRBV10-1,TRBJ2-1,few,CASSEYGLPLNEQFF,TGCGCCAGCAGTGAGTATGGCTTGCCCCTCAATGAGCAGTTCTTC
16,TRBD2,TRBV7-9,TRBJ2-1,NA,CASSLAGLAGVGEQFF,TGTGCCAGCAGCTTAGCGGGACTAGCGGGAGTAGGAGAGCAGTTCTTC
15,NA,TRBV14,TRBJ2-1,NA,CASSTPAGSYNEQFF,TGTGCCAGCAGCACACCCGCAGGGTCCTACAATGAGCAGTTCTTC
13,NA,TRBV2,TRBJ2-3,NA,CARTGTSGDTQYF,TGTGCCAGGACCGGGACCTCCGGAGATACGCAGTATTTT
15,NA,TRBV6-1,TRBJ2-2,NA,CASSEWGRNTGELFF,TGTGCCAGCAGTGAATGGGGCAGGAACACCGGGGAGCTGTTTTTT
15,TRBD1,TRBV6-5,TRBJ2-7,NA,CASSHPGQGVYEQYF,TGTGCCAGCAGTCATCCGGGACAGGGTGTCTACGAGCAGTACTTC
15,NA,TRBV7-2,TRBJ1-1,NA,CASSLAGVISTEAFF,TGTGCCAGCAGCTTGGCGGGCGTTATAAGCACTGAAGCTTTCTTT
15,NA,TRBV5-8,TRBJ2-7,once,CASSLVPPTIYEQYF,TGTGCCAGCAGCTTGGTCCCCCCAACCATCTACGAGCAGTACTTC
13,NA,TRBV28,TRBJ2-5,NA,CASSPLFQETQYF,TGTGCCAGCAGTCCCCTATTCCAAGAGACCCAGTACTTC
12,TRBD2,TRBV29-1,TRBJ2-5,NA,CSVHPGGETQYF,TGCAGCGTCCACCCGGGGGGGGAGACCCAGTACTTC
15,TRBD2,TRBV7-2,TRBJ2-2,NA,CASSFLAGSTGELFF,TGTGCCAGCAGCTTTTTAGCGGGAAGCACCGGGGAGCTGTTTTTT
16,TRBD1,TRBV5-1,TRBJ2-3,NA,CASSRGQGAGTDTQYF,TGCGCCAGCAGCCGCGGACAGGGGGCAGGCACAGATACGCAGTATTTT
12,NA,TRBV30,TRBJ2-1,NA,CAWARGGNEQFF,TGTGCCTGGGCCAGGGGAGGAAATGAGCAGTTCTTC
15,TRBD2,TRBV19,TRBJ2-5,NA,CASSPRGAGEETQYF,TGTGCCAGTAGTCCCCGAGGAGCGGGAGAAGAGACCCAGTACTTC
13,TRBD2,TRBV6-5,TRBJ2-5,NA,CASSGRARETQYF,TGTGCCAGCAGCGGGAGGGCCAGGGAGACCCAGTACTTC
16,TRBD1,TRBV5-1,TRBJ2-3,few,CASSLEGQPSTDTQYF,TGCGCCAGCAGCTTGGAGGGACAGCCTAGCACAGATACGCAGTATTTT
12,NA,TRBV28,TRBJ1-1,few,CASSPRGGVAFF,TGTGCCAGCAGTCCTCGGGGAGGGGTGGCTTTCTTT
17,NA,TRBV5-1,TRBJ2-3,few,CASSTPRGERHRDTQYF,TGCGCCAGCAGCACACCCCGGGGAGAGCGGCACCGAGATACGCAGTATTTT
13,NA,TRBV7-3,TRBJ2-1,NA,CASSLGGSNEQFF,TGTGCCAGCAGCTTAGGTGGCTCCAATGAGCAGTTCTTC
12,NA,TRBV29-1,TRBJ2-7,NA,CSVVGTTYEQYF,TGCAGCGTTGTAGGGACGACCTACGAGCAGTACTTC
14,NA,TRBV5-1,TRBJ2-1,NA,CASSGHGPNNEQFF,TGCGCCAGCAGCGGACACGGACCTAACAATGAGCAGTTCTTC
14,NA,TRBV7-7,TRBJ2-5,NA,CASSLTGFQETQYF,TGTGCTAGCAGCTTAACAGGGTTTCAAGAGACCCAGTACTTC
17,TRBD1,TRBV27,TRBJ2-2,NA,CASSLTAGTGGSGELFF,TGTGCCAGCAGTTTAACCGCCGGGACAGGGGGTTCCGGGGAGCTGTTTTTT
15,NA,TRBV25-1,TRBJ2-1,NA,CASSASGTQLNEQFF,TGTGCCAGCAGTGCCTCCGGGACTCAACTCAATGAGCAGTTCTTC
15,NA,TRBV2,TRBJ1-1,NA,CASPGRTPQPGEAFF,TGTGCCAGCCCAGGACGGACACCTCAGCCGGGCGAAGCTTTCTTT
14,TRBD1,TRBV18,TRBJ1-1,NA,CASSPGTGRTEAFF,TGTGCCAGCTCTCCTGGGACAGGACGCACTGAAGCTTTCTTT
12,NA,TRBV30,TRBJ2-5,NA,CAWGKLQETQYF,TGTGCCTGGGGAAAGCTACAAGAGACCCAGTACTTC
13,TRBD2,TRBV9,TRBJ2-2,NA,CASSPTLAWELFF,TGTGCCAGCAGTCCTACACTAGCGTGGGAGCTGTTTTTT
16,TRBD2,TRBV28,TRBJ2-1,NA,CASSLPGTSGSAEQFF,TGTGCCAGCAGCCTCCCCGGGACTAGCGGGAGCGCTGAGCAGTTCTTC
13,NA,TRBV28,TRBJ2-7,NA,CASSWPAVDEQYF,TGTGCCAGCAGTTGGCCCGCCGTGGACGAGCAGTACTTC
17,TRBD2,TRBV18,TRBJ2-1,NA,CASSPLGETSGSNEQFF,TGTGCCAGCTCACCACTAGGCGAGACTAGCGGGAGCAATGAGCAGTTCTTC
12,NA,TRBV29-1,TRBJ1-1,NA,CSVPTWGTEAFF,TGCAGCGTCCCTACGTGGGGAACTGAAGCTTTCTTT
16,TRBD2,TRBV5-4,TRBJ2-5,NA,CASSGGTSVREETQYF,TGTGCCAGCAGCGGCGGGACTAGCGTCAGGGAAGAGACCCAGTACTTC
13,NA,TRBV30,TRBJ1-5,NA,CAWSVSEAEPQHF,TGTGCCTGGAGTGTAAGTGAAGCGGAGCCCCAGCATTTT
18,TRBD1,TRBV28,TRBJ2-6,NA,CASSWTGGPLFGANVLTF,TGTGCCAGCAGCTGGACAGGGGGCCCTCTCTTTGGGGCCAACGTCCTGACTTTC
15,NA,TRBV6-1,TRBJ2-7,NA,CASSEPGSTGNEQYF,TGTGCCAGCAGTGAACCGGGCTCAACGGGGAACGAGCAGTACTTC
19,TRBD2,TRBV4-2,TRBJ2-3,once,CASSQELAGVSTRTDTQYF,TGTGCCAGCAGCCAAGAACTAGCGGGAGTTTCGACACGCACAGATACGCAGTATTTT
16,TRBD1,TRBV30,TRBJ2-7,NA,CAWSPRTGGLFGEQYF,TGTGCCTGGAGTCCCCGGACAGGGGGCTTATTTGGCGAGCAGTACTTC